The clone carrying this T cell receptor (beta chain) has a count of ten or more. The V gene lost 6 bases and the J gene lost 0 bases, with 5 bases spanning the gap. From germline, CDR1 is SNHLY and CDR2 FYNNEI. The CDR3 runs to 12 residues. The data derive from a study of T cells in Graves' hyperthyroidism and ophthalmopathy. Regions amplified from RNA transcripts were the TCR beta CDR3 regions. Primed by the HTBI set, a first-round RT-PCR was run on the TCR CDR3. TCRdb re-derived calls from the multiplex PCR reads in MiXCR, one entry per CDR3 protein. The sample holds roughly 49,000 distinct CDR3 sequences, about 54% seen once.

The rearrangement uses TRBV2 and TRBJ2-5, with D tentatively TRBD1 (5 bases). The TCR comes from a man aged 18 to 29 with Graves' hyperthyroidism. Sequencing was performed on peripheral blood or thyroid tissue (not recorded which). CDR3 sequence reads: CASRTDQETQYF. The DNA for the CDR3 is TGTGCCAGCAGGACAGACCAAGAGACCCAGTACTTC.